These 2 T cell receptor beta chains were sequenced from one sample in a study of Ad26.COV2.S vaccination and SARS-CoV-2 variants. Assay: immunoSEQ multiplex PCR; the TCRdb copy retains only in-frame clones and omits some. The table records hundreds of thousands of clones, approximately 89% of them present only once. Regarding treatment: 15 to 20 received Ad26.COV2.S at low or high dose, single or two shots; roughly 5 received placebo; per-sample allocation not given. Samples analyzed were those drawn on day 63 after the first vaccine or placebo injection. The source was peripheral blood, collected in a trial of Ad26.COV2.S vaccine versus placebo. The receptors stem from a person aged 18-65 years who received the Ad26.COV2.S COVID-19 vaccine or a placebo.

This clone came up once. The rearrangement uses TRBV6-5 and TRBJ1-6; D unresolved. The V gene's germline CDR1 is MNHEY and CDR2 SVGAGI. V lost 2 bases to trimming and J lost 9 bases, with 11 bases between them. This CDR3 region has 14 residues. CDR3 protein: CASSYDLVGSPLHF. The CDR3 bases are TGTGCCAGCAGTTACGACTTGGTGGGTTCACCCCTCCACTTT.

The chain employs TRBV15 and TRBJ2-4, with D unclear. CDR1 LNHNV and CDR2 YYDKDF come from the germline V gene (reference sequence). This CDR3 spans 13 amino acids. The germline V and J ends were trimmed by 0 bases and 8 bases, with 8 bases remaining between them. Written as DNA, the CDR3 is TGTGCCACCAGCAGAGATAGTCAGGACATTCAGTACTTC. Encoded protein: CATSRDSQDIQYF.